Shown below are 4 T cell receptor beta chains from a single sample sequenced in a study of shared clonotypes between healthy human individuals. Here immunoSEQ multiplex PCR was the method, and the copy in TCRdb shows in-frame clones only, minus some. The sample has 550,000 to 600,000 clones, roughly 79% seen once. The specimen sequenced was PBMCs. Every receptor here comes from a woman aged 40 to 49 in good health. Some clones in this sample may be carry-over from other donors' samples.

This clone was found a few times. V usage is TRBV29-1 and J usage is TRBJ2-4; 9 positions match TRBD1. The V and J ends lost 4 bases and 7 bases, in that order; junction bases with no gene match: 5. In germline, CDR1 is SQVTM, CDR2 ANQGSEA. The CDR3 is 13 residues long. In DNA, the CDR3 is TGCAGCGTTGGGGACAGGGAAGGGAACATTCAGTACTTC. Translated: CSVGDREGNIQYF.

This clone has more than one count but fewer than ten. This likely stems from a read error, as it lies one base from a far larger clone. The chain links TRBV11-2 to TRBJ2-2, with TRBD1 identical over 7 bases. This CDR3 region has 15 residues. The germline CDR1 and CDR2 sequences are SGHAT and FQNNGV. CDR3 nucleotide sequence: TGTGCCAGCAGCTTATTGACAGGGAACACCGGGAAGCTGTTTTTT. As protein: CASSLLTGNTGKLFF. Using reference TRBV11-2 and TRBJ2-2 for the parts outside the CDR3, the full variable domain is EAGVAQSPRYKIIEKRQSVAFWCNPISGHATLYWYQQILGQGPKLLIQFQNNGVVDDSQLPKDRFSAERLKGVDSTLKIQPAKLEDSAVYLCASSLLTGNTGKLFFGEGSRLTVL.

The CDR3 bases are TGTGCCGGATCCTCAGGGGCAGGGAGCAATCAGCCCCAGCATTTT. Translation: CAGSSGAGSNQPQHF. This sequence joins TRBV30 and TRBJ1-5, with a tentative D call TRBD1 (6 bases). V gave up 8 bases and J gave up 1 base, with 18 bases separating them. CDR3 size: 15 residues. CDR1 is GTSNPN, CDR2 SVGIG, per germline (reference sequence).

The chain has TRBV6-4 and TRBJ2-1; no firm D call. Per germline, CDR1 MRHNA and CDR2 SNTAGT. The CDR3 loop spans 16 amino acids. V lost 3 bases and J lost 4, with 16 bases in between. The CDR3 sequence is CASSEMASLNYNEQFF. CDR3 DNA sequence: TGTGCCAGCAGTGAAATGGCTTCCCTAAATTACAATGAGCAGTTCTTC.